Listed below are T cell receptor beta chains from one sample, sequenced in a study of PD-1 blockade in classical Hodgkin lymphoma. Repertoires were generated with immunoSEQ multiplex PCR, while TCRdb's copy carries only in-frame clones and drops some. The sample carries 50,000 to 65,000 clones, about 88% recorded once. The sample was peripheral blood mononuclear cells (PBMCs), taken before the second cycle of nivolumab. Source of these receptors: a human donor with classical Hodgkin lymphoma. CDR3s include the opening cysteine and the closing phenylalanine or tryptophan. Fields, in order: J gene, D gene, V gene, clone size, CDR3 DNA, CDR3 protein. D genes are given only for firm matches. For some rows the clone size is stated as once, few or many, or as a class when expanded; others skip it.

J gene: TRBJ1-1; D gene: .; V gene: TRBV2; clone size: .; CDR3 DNA: TGTGCCAGCAGTGAAATGGCTCGGGGGAACACTGAAGCTTTCTTT; CDR3 protein: CASSEMARGNTEAFF
J gene: TRBJ1-2; D gene: .; V gene: TRBV2; clone size: .; CDR3 DNA: TGTGCCAGCAGTGGGACTGTTAACTATGGCTACACCTTC; CDR3 protein: CASSGTVNYGYTF
J gene: TRBJ2-1; D gene: .; V gene: TRBV12-5; clone size: .; CDR3 DNA: TGTGCTAGTGGTTTGGGAGGGCTGGGGGCCTACAATGAGCAGTTCTTC; CDR3 protein: CASGLGGLGAYNEQFF
J gene: TRBJ2-3; D gene: .; V gene: TRBV5-8; clone size: .; CDR3 DNA: TGTGCCAGCAGCTTGGGGCTTACAGATACGCAGTATTTT; CDR3 protein: CASSLGLTDTQYF
J gene: TRBJ2-2; D gene: .; V gene: TRBV5-6; clone size: .; CDR3 DNA: TGTGCCAGCTACTCCGGAGACATAAACACCGGGGAGCTGTTTTTT; CDR3 protein: CASYSGDINTGELFF
J gene: TRBJ1-2; D gene: .; V gene: TRBV5-1; clone size: .; CDR3 DNA: TGCGCCAGCAGCTTGGCAGTTTCCTATGGCTACACCTTC; CDR3 protein: CASSLAVSYGYTF
J gene: TRBJ2-3; D gene: TRBD2; V gene: TRBV5-4; clone size: .; CDR3 DNA: TGTGCCAGCAGCTTGGAGGGACTAGCGGGGGCCACAGATACGCAGTATTTT; CDR3 protein: CASSLEGLAGATDTQYF
J gene: TRBJ2-5; D gene: .; V gene: TRBV19; clone size: .; CDR3 DNA: TGTGCCAGTAGTATAGATCGGTCCCTTAGTGGGCAAGAGACCCAGTACTTC; CDR3 protein: CASSIDRSLSGQETQYF
J gene: TRBJ2-7; D gene: .; V gene: TRBV7-9; clone size: .; CDR3 DNA: TGTGCCAGCAGCTTACCAGGGCAATACGAGCAGTACTTC; CDR3 protein: CASSLPGQYEQYF
J gene: TRBJ2-7; D gene: .; V gene: TRBV19; clone size: once; CDR3 DNA: TGTGCCAGTTCCTCCCTAAGACTCCGAGGCGAGCAGTACTTC; CDR3 protein: CASSSLRLRGEQYF
J gene: TRBJ1-3; D gene: .; V gene: TRBV9; clone size: .; CDR3 DNA: TGTGCCAGCAGCGTAGACTCTGGAAACACCATATATTTT; CDR3 protein: CASSVDSGNTIYF
J gene: TRBJ1-1; D gene: .; V gene: TRBV2; clone size: .; CDR3 DNA: TGTGCCAGCAGTGAATCCTGGGCCGTGAGCGCTTTCTTT; CDR3 protein: CASSESWAVSAFF
J gene: TRBJ2-7; D gene: TRBD1; V gene: TRBV2; clone size: .; CDR3 DNA: TGTGCCAGCAGTGAAGCTTTTATGTGGGACAGGGATACCGAAAGCTCCTACGAGCAGTACTTC; CDR3 protein: CASSEAFMWDRDTESSYEQYF
J gene: TRBJ1-1; D gene: TRBD1; V gene: TRBV5-1; clone size: few; CDR3 DNA: TGCGCCAGCAGCTTGGGGCGACAGGGGTGGTACACTGAAGCTTTCTTT; CDR3 protein: CASSLGRQGWYTEAFF
J gene: TRBJ2-7; D gene: .; V gene: TRBV30; clone size: .; CDR3 DNA: TGTGCCTGGAGGCCTAGCACCTACGAGCAGTACTTC; CDR3 protein: CAWRPSTYEQYF
J gene: TRBJ2-2; D gene: TRBD2; V gene: TRBV27; clone size: .; CDR3 DNA: TGTGCCAGCAAAGTAGCGGGGGGGACCGGGGAGCTGTTTTTT; CDR3 protein: CASKVAGGTGELFF
J gene: TRBJ1-5; D gene: .; V gene: TRBV5-8; clone size: .; CDR3 DNA: TGTGCCAGCACCACAGGGAGACGAAGCAATCAGCCCCAGCATTTT; CDR3 protein: CASTTGRRSNQPQHF
J gene: TRBJ1-3; D gene: .; V gene: TRBV6-1; clone size: .; CDR3 DNA: TGTGCCAGCAGGGGTGGGGTCAGCTCTGGAAACACCATATATTTT; CDR3 protein: CASRGGVSSGNTIYF